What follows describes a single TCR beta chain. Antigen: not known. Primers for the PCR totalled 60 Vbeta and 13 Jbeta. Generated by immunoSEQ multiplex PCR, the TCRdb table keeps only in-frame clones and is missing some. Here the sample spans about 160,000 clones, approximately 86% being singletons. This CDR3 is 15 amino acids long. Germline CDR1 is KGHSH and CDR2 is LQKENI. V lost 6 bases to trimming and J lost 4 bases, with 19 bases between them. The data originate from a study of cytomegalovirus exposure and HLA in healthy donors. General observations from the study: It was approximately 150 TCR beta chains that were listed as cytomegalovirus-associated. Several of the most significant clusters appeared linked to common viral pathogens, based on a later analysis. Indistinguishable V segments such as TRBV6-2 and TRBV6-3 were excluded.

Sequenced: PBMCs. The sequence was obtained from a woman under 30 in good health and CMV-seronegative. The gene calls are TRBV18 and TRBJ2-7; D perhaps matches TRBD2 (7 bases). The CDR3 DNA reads TGTGCCAGCTCGGAGGGGGGGGCAAGAAATTACGAGCAGTACTTC. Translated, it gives CASSEGGARNYEQYF.